The present entry profiles one T cell receptor beta chain with its context. The specificity of this receptor is unknown. The record has no base qualities; no much larger clone is one base away. The germline V gene gives CDR1 as SNHLY and CDR2 as FYNNEI. From V the trimming removes 6 bases and from J it removes 5 bases, while the gene matches leave 9 bases of the junction unaccounted for. The CDR3 runs 15 amino acids, cysteine and phenylalanine included. Only the CDR3 DNA stays, 45 bases, in frame from base 1. The data stem from a study of blood T cell repertoires in COVID-19 (TCRdb year 2020). For the study in its entirety: Samples covering the acute and convalescent phases of COVID-19 were provided by collaborators in the United States, Italy and Spain. Where HLA class I and class II types were available, the types were taken from metadata supplied by the sample provider, not from assay-based typing. The prospective study material was composed of cDNA or gDNA derived from T cells, B-cell-depleted T cells, or PBMCs. The repertoires were released in a freely available public database meant as a resource for research on the immune response to SARS-CoV-2. Subjects who had been exposed to COVID-19, were actively infected with it, or had recovered from it provided the deeply sampled blood TCRbeta repertoires that made up the dataset. The samples were drawn from the first 160 participants of the ongoing ImmuneRACE study and from over a thousand subjects provided by 6 global collaborators. A de-identified subject ID, COVID-19 status, age in years and sex were almost always included in the sample metadata.

The collaborating institutions used their own protocols to collect whole blood in K2EDTA tubes. For TCRbeta analysis, collaborators shipped samples as frozen whole blood, isolated PBMCs, or DNA extracted from either of those sample types. TCRbeta CDR3 regions were amplified from genomic DNA using the immunoSEQ Assay, a bias-controlled multiplex PCR. The original pipeline was this. The number of nucleated cells in each sample was estimated by amplification of reference gene primers within the assay. Sequence reads were collapsed and filtered to measure the absolute abundance of every unique TCRbeta CDR3 rearrangement. For each sample, productive Simpson clonality was calculated as the square root of Simpson's diversity index over productive rearrangements. As stored in TCRdb, this immuneACCESS dataset retains in-frame rearrangements with V and J assigned. A fraction of the clones does not appear; measured against another copy, unresolved V genes explain less than half of the discrepancy, and the remainder lacks a known reason. The V and J calls and the clone size are those of that table, but D and trimming were determined from the DNA. In all, the sample holds 200,000 to 250,000 clones, and roughly 75% of those were seen once. More than 7% of the sample belongs to the ten largest clones.

What the authors observed across the whole study: The quantity of clinical and demographic metadata differed by source and by participant and was supplied without curation.

The V and J genes are TRBV2 and TRBJ2-2, and 7 junction bases match TRBD2. The source of this sequence is a woman in her 70s with acute or convalescent COVID-19. What was sequenced was peripheral blood. This receptor carries the CDR3 CASRPNWGGTGELFF. The nucleotides read TGTGCCAGCAGACCTAATTGGGGGGGGACCGGGGAGCTGTTTTTT.